These 31 T cell receptor beta chains were all obtained from the same sample, sequenced in a study of identical twins. TCRdb ran MiXCR on the 5' RACE reads and lists one entry per CDR3 protein. This table holds about 890,000 distinct CDR3 sequences, around 12% found once. This sample also belongs to another study, concerning yellow fever vaccine responses in identical twins.

The sequencing sample was made of PBMCs. Receptors originate from a woman in her late teens or twenties in good health.

This clonotype has ten or more counts. This rearrangement joins TRBV3-1 to TRBJ1-5; D gene uncertain. There are 14 residues in the CDR3. The V gene lost 1 base and the J gene lost 1 base, with 5 bases spanning the gap. Germline CDR1 LGHDT, CDR2 YNNKEL (reference sequence). The CDR3 DNA is TGTGCCAGCAGCCAAGGCAGAAGCAATCAGCCCCAGCATTTT. Residues: CASSQGRSNQPQHF. The full variable domain, in which reference TRBV3-1 and TRBJ1-5 provide the parts outside the CDR3, is DTAVSQTPKYLVTQMGNDKSIKCEQNLGHDTMYWYKQDSKKFLKIMFSYNNKELIINETVPNRFSPKSPDKAHLNLHINSLELGDSAVYFCASSQGRSNQPQHFGDGTRLSIL.

This clonotype was seen a handful of times. This chain's CDR3 is CSATMGGYTF. The CDR3 nucleotides are TGCAGTGCCACTATGGGAGGCTACACCTTC. V gene TRBV20-1 combines with J gene TRBJ1-2, with D uncertain. The CDR3 consists of 10 residues. The germline CDR1 and CDR2 sequences are DFQATT and SNEGSKA (reference sequence). V was shortened by 6 bases and J by 8 bases, with 10 bases between the two germline ends.

This clonotype was seen only a few times. This chain links TRBV12-3 or TRBV12-4 with TRBJ2-3; D is uncertain. The CDR3 contains 10 residues. The CDR3 here is CAVTTDTQYF. Here the CDR3 DNA reads TGTGCAGTTACGACAGATACGCAGTATTTT.

Written as DNA, the CDR3 is TGTGCCAGCACGGCAGGAAACACCATATATTTT. It codes for CASTAGNTIYF. The rearrangement joins TRBV6-6 to TRBJ1-3; D gene ambiguous. Per the germline V gene, CDR1 is MNHNY and CDR2 is SVGAGI (reference sequence). The CDR3 extends over 11 amino acids. Trimming stripped 7 bases from V and 4 bases from J, with 5 bases between.

The rearrangement joins TRBV25-1 to TRBJ2-3; 7 nucleotides line up with TRBD1. Germline V gives CDR1 MGHDK, CDR2 SYGVNS. Unmatched junction bases numbered 7, after V lost 4 bases and J lost 3 bases. CDR3 length: 15 residues. CDR3: CASSAYRGRTDTQYF. As DNA, the CDR3 is TGTGCCAGCAGTGCGTACAGGGGACGGACAGATACGCAGTATTTT.

In this sample, this clonotype turned up many times. CDR3 in amino acids: CSAETDGYNSPLHF. The DNA for the CDR3 is TGCAGTGCTGAGACAGACGGTTATAATTCACCCCTCCACTTT. This chain connects TRBV20-1 to TRBJ1-6; D may be TRBD1 (5 bases). CDR1 and CDR2 from the germline V gene are DFQATT and SNEGSKA (reference sequence). This CDR3 spans 14 amino acids. V lost 5 bases to trimming and J lost 4 bases, with 12 bases between them.

The sample holds many counts of this clonotype. The chain carries TRBV12-3 or TRBV12-4 and TRBJ2-5, with D perhaps given as TRBD1 or TRBD2 (5 bases each). CDR3 size: 18 residues. With 5 bases removed from V and 1 base from J, the gap between germline ends came to 23 bases. DNA for the CDR3: TGTGCCAGCAGTCCGAGGTTACCTTTTGGGGGAATCCAAGAGACCCAGTACTTC. Its protein is CASSPRLPFGGIQETQYF.

This clonotype was picked up a small number of times. This sequence joins TRBV5-1 and TRBJ1-1, with D unresolved. The V gene's germline CDR1 is SGHRS and CDR2 YFSETQ. The V end lost 4 bases, the J end lost 6 bases, and 25 bases lay between the germline ends. CDR3 length: 17 residues. CDR3 in DNA: TGCGCCAGCAGCCCGAAGATTGGGAGGGAGGGTAACGCTGAAGCTTTCTTT. This gives the protein CASSPKIGREGNAEAFF.

This clonotype was observed a few times. This sequence joins TRBV7-9 and TRBJ2-1; TRBD1 agrees at 8 bases. This CDR3 contains 15 residues. V lost 1 base, J lost 8 bases, and 7 bases stayed unmatched. Germline values: CDR1 SEHNR, CDR2 FQNEAQ (reference sequence). CDR3 residues: CASSLGDRLVDEQFF. DNA for the CDR3: TGTGCCAGCAGCTTAGGGGACAGGCTAGTCGATGAGCAGTTCTTC. The full variable domain, completed using reference TRBV7-9 and TRBJ2-1, is DTGVSQNPRHKITKRGQNVTFRCDPISEHNRLYWYRQTLGQGPEFLTYFQNEAQLEKSRLLSDRFSAERPKGSFSTLEIQRTEQGDSAMYLCASSLGDRLVDEQFFGPGTRLTVL.

This clonotype was picked up a small number of times. V is TRBV7-9 and J is TRBJ2-1; D gene unclear. With 7 bases removed from V and 0 bases from J, the gap between germline ends came to 19 bases. This CDR3 is built from 17 residues. Germline V CDR1 and CDR2: SEHNR, FQNEAQ (reference sequence). Here the CDR3 reads CASIIFDGFSSYNEQFF. CDR3 DNA: TGTGCCAGCATCATTTTCGACGGATTTAGCTCCTACAATGAGCAGTTCTTC.

Many counts were recorded for this clonotype. This chain uses TRBV12-3 or TRBV12-4 with TRBJ2-3; 7 bases are a match to TRBD2. The CDR3 has 15 residues. V trimming: 5 bases; J trimming: 5 bases; junction bases outside the gene matches: 10. The CDR3 DNA reads TGTGCCAGCAGTCTCCAGGGAGGGGCGGTAGATACGCAGTATTTT. Residues: CASSLQGGAVDTQYF.

This clonotype was picked up a small number of times. The CDR3 DNA sequence: TGCGCCAGCAGCTTGTTCCCCGGGACTAGCACAGATACGCAGTATTTT. Protein: CASSLFPGTSTDTQYF. The chain combines TRBV5-1 with TRBJ2-3, with a possible D match to TRBD2 (6 bases). Trimming took off 1 base at V and 0 bases at J, with 12 bases between the two ends. The CDR3 length is 16 residues. Germline CDR1 reads SGHRS; CDR2 reads YFSETQ.

This chain links TRBV20-1 with TRBJ2-1, with TRBD2 matching over 10 bases. The V gene's germline CDR1 is DFQATT and CDR2 SNEGSKA (reference sequence). The ends lost 3 bases at V and 7 bases at J; junction bases unmatched: 15. The CDR3 length is 17 residues. As DNA, the CDR3 is TGCAGTGCTAGGCGAGCGGGAGGGCCCTCGGGAGGTAATGAGCAGTTCTTC. This sequence encodes CSARRAGGPSGGNEQFF.

The chain recombines TRBV3-1 with TRBJ2-3; TRBD1 might be the D (5 bases). Germline assignment: CDR1 LGHDT and CDR2 YNNKEL (reference sequence). This CDR3 region has 15 residues. Trimming left V 0 bases short and J 2 bases short, with 9 bases between. The DNA for the CDR3 is TGTGCCAGCAGCCAAGACAGGGTAAACACAGATACGCAGTATTTT. It encodes CASSQDRVNTDTQYF.

The rearrangement uses TRBV19 and TRBJ2-2; D is unclear. Germline CDR1 and CDR2: LNHDA and SQIVND (reference sequence). This CDR3 has 12 amino acids. V lost 6 bases to trimming and J lost 7 bases, with 9 bases between them. The CDR3 DNA reads as TGTGCCAGTAGCGGCCGGATCGGGGAGCTGTTTTTT. It is translated as CASSGRIGELFF. Drawing the rest from reference TRBV19 and TRBJ2-2, the complete variable domain is DGGITQSPKYLFRKEGQNVTLSCEQNLNHDAMYWYRQDPGQGLRLIYYSQIVNDFQKGDIAEGYSVSREKKESFPLTVTSAQKNPTAFYLCASSGRIGELFFGEGSRLTVL.

This clonotype was found a few times. V and J are TRBV7-2 and TRBJ2-1; 14 nucleotides align to TRBD2. Germline lookup yields CDR1 SGHTA and CDR2 FQGNSA. J gave up 2 bases and V 5 bases, and 5 bases lay outside the gene matches. The CDR3 is 17 amino acids. Written as DNA, the CDR3 is TGTGCCAGCAGCACCGTGACTAGCGGGGGGGCCTACAATGAGCAGTTCTTC. Translated, it gives CASSTVTSGGAYNEQFF.

This clonotype occurred a few times. The rearrangement joins TRBV12-3 or TRBV12-4 to TRBJ2-2, with 10 bases identical to TRBD2. With 3 bases clipped from V and 3 bases from J, the junction kept 4 bases outside the gene matches. This CDR3 has 16 residues. CDR3 sequence (DNA): TGTGCCAGCAGTTTCCGGACTAGCGGCGACACCGGGGAGCTGTTTTTT. Protein: CASSFRTSGDTGELFF.

The V call is TRBV10-3, the J call TRBJ2-1; TRBD2 matches 12 bases. V lost 9 bases to trimming and J lost 0 bases; unmatched junction nucleotides: 3. Looked up from germline, CDR1 is ENHRY and CDR2 is SYGVKD. This CDR3 is 15 amino acids long. The CDR3 spells CAIGLAGSSYNEQFF. Here the CDR3 DNA reads TGTGCCATAGGACTAGCGGGGAGCTCCTACAATGAGCAGTTCTTC.

This clonotype came up a few times. DNA of the CDR3: TGTGCCACCAGCAGAGATTCCACAACAGGGTCAGATACGCAGTATTTT. Protein product: CATSRDSTTGSDTQYF. This chain connects TRBV15 to TRBJ2-3, with D possibly being TRBD1 (6 bases). Germline CDR1 LNHNV, CDR2 YYDKDF (reference sequence). V lost 0 bases, J lost 4 bases, and 14 bases lay in between. CDR3 length: 16 residues.

This rearrangement joins TRBV20-1 to TRBJ2-1; TRBD2 matches 11 bases. The CDR3 covers 14 residues. V dropped 4 bases and J dropped 7; count of bases not matched to a gene: 6. Germline CDR1 and CDR2: DFQATT and SNEGSKA (reference sequence). The CDR3 nucleotides are TGCAGTGCTACCCCGGGACTAGCGGTAAATGAGCAGTTCTTC. It encodes CSATPGLAVNEQFF.

The chain couples TRBV4-2 to TRBJ2-5, with 12 nucleotides matching TRBD2. Germline V gives CDR1 LGHNA, CDR2 YNFKEQ. CDR3 length: 17 residues. V was clipped by 0 bases and J by 5 bases; unmatched bases: 7. CDR3 sequence (DNA): TGTGCCAGCAGCCAAGAATCCTCTAGCGGGGGGGTGGAGACCCAGTACTTC. It specifies CASSQESSSGGVETQYF.

V usage is TRBV5-1 and J usage is TRBJ2-1; D is tentatively TRBD1 or TRBD2 (5 bases each). The V end lost 4 bases, the J end lost 5 bases, and 13 bases lay between the germline ends. Germline assignment: CDR1 SGHRS and CDR2 YFSETQ. There are 14 residues in the CDR3. In DNA, the CDR3 is TGCGCCAGCAGCCGCTTCGGGGCAGACAATGAGCAGTTCTTC. It translates to CASSRFGADNEQFF.

V and J are TRBV2 and TRBJ1-2; tentative D call: TRBD1 (6 bases). The germline CDR1 and CDR2 sequences are SNHLY and FYNNEI. This CDR3 is built from 14 residues. Deletions cut 8 bases from V and 4 bases from J, with 17 bases between. CDR3 region: CASGTPAGFYGYTF. The CDR3 DNA sequence: TGTGCCAGCGGGACACCGGCTGGGTTCTATGGCTACACCTTC.

V gene TRBV4-2 combines with J gene TRBJ1-2; D not resolved. The CDR3 contains 13 residues. V was clipped by 4 bases and J by 7 bases, with 13 bases between them. Germline V CDR1 and CDR2: LGHNA, YNFKEQ. CDR3 bases: TGTGCCAGCAGCCCTCTAGACGGGCTTGGCTACACCTTC. This translates into CASSPLDGLGYTF.

In this sample, this clonotype turned up a few times. The genes are TRBV10-3 and TRBJ2-2, with 9 nucleotides matching TRBD2. This CDR3 has 14 residues. Germline V gene lookup returns CDR1 ENHRY and CDR2 SYGVKD. After removal of 5 bases from V and 4 bases from J, the junction contained 2 bases not matched to a gene. As DNA, the CDR3 is TGTGCCATCAGTCCGGGACTAGCCACCGGGGAGCTGTTTTTT. Translating it yields CAISPGLATGELFF.

This clonotype was counted a few times. The chain employs TRBV29-1 and TRBJ2-1, with TRBD2 matching 12 bases. The CDR3 sequence is 17 residues long. Germline V gives CDR1 SQVTM, CDR2 ANQGSEA. Unmatched junction bases numbered 10, after V lost 7 bases and J lost 0 bases. CDR3 loop: CSAEGLAGSNSYNEQFF. Here the CDR3 DNA reads TGCAGCGCCGAAGGACTAGCGGGATCTAACTCCTACAATGAGCAGTTCTTC.

In its sample, this clonotype was seen a few times. The chain uses TRBV20-1 and TRBJ2-7, with 10 bases aligning to TRBD2. The junction had 6 bases not matched to a gene; V was cut back by 6 bases and J by 4 bases. The CDR3 runs to 13 residues. Germline CDR1 reads DFQATT; CDR2 reads SNEGSKA (reference sequence). CDR3 DNA: TGCAGTGCCCGTAGCGGGAGGAGTTACGAGCAGTACTTC. It encodes CSARSGRSYEQYF.

The rearrangement links TRBV20-1 to TRBJ2-3; D is possibly TRBD2 (6 bases). The germline CDR1 and CDR2 sequences are DFQATT and SNEGSKA (reference sequence). Trimming pared 6 bases from V and 4 bases from J, leaving 14 bases between. This CDR3 is built from 13 residues. CDR3 sequence reads: CSAGLEGSDTQYF. For the CDR3, the DNA is TGCAGTGCGGGCCTGGAGGGTTCAGATACGCAGTATTTT.

This rearrangement joins TRBV2 to TRBJ2-7; D perhaps matches TRBD2 (5 bases). The germline gives CDR1 SNHLY, CDR2 FYNNEI. Trimming left V 8 bases short and J 2 bases short, with 16 bases between. The CDR3 runs to 14 residues. CDR3 residues: CASDLRGFPYEQYV. DNA of the CDR3: TGTGCCAGCGACCTACGCGGGTTTCCCTACGAGCAGTACGTC.

This clonotype was seen repeatedly, ten times or more. The chain carries TRBV21-1 and TRBJ2-4; TRBD1 reflects the table's D call only, with no check against the DNA. TRBV21-1 is given as a pseudogene. This CDR3 has 14 residues. CDR3 residues: CASSQQGPKNIQYF. The CDR3, as DNA: TGTGCCAGCAGCCAACAGGGTCCCAAAAACATTCAGTACTTC.

The rearrangement joins TRBV7-6 to TRBJ2-5, with a possible D match to TRBD2 (6 bases). Looked up from germline, CDR1 is SGHVS and CDR2 is FNYEAQ. The CDR3 is 15 residues long. V shed 3 bases and J shed 1 base, with 12 bases lying between them. CDR3 coding DNA: TGTGCCAGCAGCTTTTCCCAGCGGGCCCAAGAGACCCAGTACTTC. Amino acid sequence: CASSFSQRAQETQYF.